The T cell receptor beta chain under discussion was sequenced for a study of T cell repertoires in cytomegalovirus infection. Study context: Indicated by public TCR beta signatures were CMV infection and matching HLA type.

TCRdb re-derived calls from the reads in MiXCR, one entry per CDR3 protein. Here the sample spans about 530,000 distinct CDR3 sequences, around 27% being singletons. This clonotype was counted only a few times. Sequenced sample: PBMCs. The clonotype was recovered from a human donor in good health (CMV status not recorded). Some clones in this sample may be carry-over from other donors' samples.

CDR3 residues: CASSSSSGHYNEQFF. The CDR3 DNA reads TGTGCCAGCAGCAGCTCTAGCGGACATTACAATGAGCAGTTCTTC. The chain employs TRBV7-2 and TRBJ2-1; 7 bases line up with TRBD2. The CDR3 runs to 15 residues. In germline, CDR1 is SGHTA, CDR2 FQGNSA. V shed 5 bases, J shed 4 bases, and the junction held 8 bases outside the gene matches.